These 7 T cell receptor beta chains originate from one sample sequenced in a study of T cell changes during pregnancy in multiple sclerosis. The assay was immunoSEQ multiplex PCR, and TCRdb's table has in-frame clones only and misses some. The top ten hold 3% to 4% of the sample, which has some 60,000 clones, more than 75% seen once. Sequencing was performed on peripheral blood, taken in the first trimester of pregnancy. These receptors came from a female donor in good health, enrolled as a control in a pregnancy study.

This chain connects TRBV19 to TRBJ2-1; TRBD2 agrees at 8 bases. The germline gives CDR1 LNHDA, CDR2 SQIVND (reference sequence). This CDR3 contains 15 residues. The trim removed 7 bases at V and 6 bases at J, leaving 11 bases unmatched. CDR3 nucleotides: TGTGCCAGTAATAGGCGAGCGGGGGTTCCCAATGAGCAGTTCTTC. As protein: CASNRRAGVPNEQFF.

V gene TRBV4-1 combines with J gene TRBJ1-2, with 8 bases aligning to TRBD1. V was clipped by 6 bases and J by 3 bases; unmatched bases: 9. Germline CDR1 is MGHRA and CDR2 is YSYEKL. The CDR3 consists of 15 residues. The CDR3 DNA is TGCGCCAGCAGACGAGGCAGGGGGCACGACTATGGCTACACCTTC. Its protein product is CASRRGRGHDYGYTF.

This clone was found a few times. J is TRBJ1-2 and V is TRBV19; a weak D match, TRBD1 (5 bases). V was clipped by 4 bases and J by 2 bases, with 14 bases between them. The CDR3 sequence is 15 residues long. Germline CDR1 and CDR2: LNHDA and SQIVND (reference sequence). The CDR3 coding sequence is TGTGCCAGTAGTACGGAGGGGAGGGGCAACTATGGCTACACCTTC. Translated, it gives CASSTEGRGNYGYTF.

CDR3 bases: TGTGCCAGCAGCGCTCTCGGGCGGGAGGGCCGAGGAGAGCAGTACTTC. Protein product: CASSALGREGRGEQYF. This rearrangement joins TRBV9 to TRBJ2-7; 9 bases map to TRBD2. V shed 3 bases and J 7 bases; nucleotides not matched to a gene: 14. Per the germline V gene, CDR1 is SGDLS and CDR2 is YYNGEE. The CDR3 loop spans 16 amino acids.

This CDR3 is CASSPSGSGYEQYF. DNA for the CDR3: TGTGCCAGCAGCCCTAGCGGGAGCGGGTACGAGCAGTACTTC. The rearrangement uses TRBV9 and TRBJ2-7; 10 nucleotides match TRBD2. V shed 4 bases and J 4 bases; nucleotides not matched to a gene: 5. CDR1 and CDR2 from the germline V gene are SGDLS and YYNGEE. The CDR3 is 14 amino acids. Full variable domain (outside the CDR3, taken from reference TRBV9 and TRBJ2-7): DSGVTQTPKHLITATGQRVTLRCSPRSGDLSVYWYQQSLDQGLQFLIQYYNGEERAKGNILERFSAQQFPDLHSELNLSSLELGDSALYFCASSPSGSGYEQYFGPGTRLTVT.

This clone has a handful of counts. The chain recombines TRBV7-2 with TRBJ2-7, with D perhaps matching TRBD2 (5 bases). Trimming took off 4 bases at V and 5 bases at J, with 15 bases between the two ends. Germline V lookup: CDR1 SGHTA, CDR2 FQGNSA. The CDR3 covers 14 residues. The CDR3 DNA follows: TGTGCCAGCAGCTCTTTCTACGGGAAGGACGAGCAGTACTTC. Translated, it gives CASSSFYGKDEQYF.

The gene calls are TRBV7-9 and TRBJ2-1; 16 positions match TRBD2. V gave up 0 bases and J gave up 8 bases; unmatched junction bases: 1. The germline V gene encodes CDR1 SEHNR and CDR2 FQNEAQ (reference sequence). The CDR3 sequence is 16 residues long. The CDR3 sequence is CASSLAGTSGRDEQFF. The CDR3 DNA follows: TGTGCCAGCAGCTTAGCCGGGACTAGCGGGAGGGATGAGCAGTTCTTC.